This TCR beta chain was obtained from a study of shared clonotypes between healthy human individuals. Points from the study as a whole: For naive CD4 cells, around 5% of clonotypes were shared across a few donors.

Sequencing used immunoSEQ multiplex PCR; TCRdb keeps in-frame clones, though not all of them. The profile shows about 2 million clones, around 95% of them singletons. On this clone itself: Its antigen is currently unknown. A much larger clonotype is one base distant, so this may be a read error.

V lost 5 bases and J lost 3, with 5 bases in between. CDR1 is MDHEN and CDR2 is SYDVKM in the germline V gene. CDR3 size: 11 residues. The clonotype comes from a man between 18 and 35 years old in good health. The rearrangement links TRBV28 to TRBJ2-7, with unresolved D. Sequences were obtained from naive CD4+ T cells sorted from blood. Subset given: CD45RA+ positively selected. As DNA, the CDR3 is TGTGCCAGCAGTGAGGACTACGAGCAGTACTTC. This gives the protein CASSEDYEQYF.